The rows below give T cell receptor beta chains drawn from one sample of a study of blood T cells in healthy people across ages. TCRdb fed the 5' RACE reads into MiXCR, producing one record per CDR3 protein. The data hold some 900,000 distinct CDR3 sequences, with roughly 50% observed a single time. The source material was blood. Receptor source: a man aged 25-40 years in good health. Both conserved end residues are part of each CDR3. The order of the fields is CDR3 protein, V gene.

CDR3aa: CASSEYGTLNTEAFF
v_gene: TRBV25-1

CDR3aa: CASSQYRDSSYEQYF
v_gene: TRBV14

CDR3aa: CASSYHGELFF
v_gene: TRBV6-5

CDR3aa: CASSSLPGDTDTQYF
v_gene: TRBV7-2

CDR3aa: CASSSGGQIRETQYF
v_gene: TRBV28

CDR3aa: CASEQGTPYEQYF
v_gene: TRBV6-2/TRBV6-3

CDR3aa: CASSRTGSLEAFF
v_gene: TRBV21-1

CDR3aa: CASSESGRFETTDTQYF
v_gene: TRBV2

CDR3aa: CASSPMGPESSYNEQFF
v_gene: TRBV12-3/TRBV12-4

CDR3aa: CASSQDPKREQYF
v_gene: TRBV3-1

CDR3aa: CASNSDNEQYF
v_gene: TRBV7-9

CDR3aa: CASSLDDGYEQYF
v_gene: TRBV5-1

CDR3aa: CASSDDLRTYEQYF
v_gene: TRBV11-2

CDR3aa: CASSQKLAGGGTHTQYF
v_gene: TRBV4-3

CDR3aa: CAVSENAEQYF
v_gene: TRBV10-3

CDR3aa: CSVIQGHYGYTF
v_gene: TRBV29-1

CDR3aa: CAISERVGHASSYEQYF
v_gene: TRBV10-3

CDR3aa: CASIKNANQPQHF
v_gene: TRBV28

CDR3aa: CASSLYELNTEAFF
v_gene: TRBV5-1

CDR3aa: CASSFGQGANEQYF
v_gene: TRBV12-3/TRBV12-4

CDR3aa: CAWRAAFGYTF
v_gene: TRBV30

CDR3aa: CATSASWRDTQYF
v_gene: TRBV24-1

CDR3aa: CASSLYGSGTQFF
v_gene: TRBV7-2

CDR3aa: CASSSRRAGGSNEQYF
v_gene: TRBV4-1

CDR3aa: CASSFGSGVQETQYF
v_gene: TRBV7-6

CDR3aa: CASSPTSGGLTYEQYF
v_gene: TRBV7-2

CDR3aa: CASGYRGLDQPQHF
v_gene: TRBV12-3/TRBV12-4

CDR3aa: CSATLRGLTQYF
v_gene: TRBV20-1

CDR3aa: CATSRSGLAATDTQYF
v_gene: TRBV15

CDR3aa: CASSASGGSTNEQFF
v_gene: TRBV7-9

CDR3aa: CASSPDGGLAGTDTQYF
v_gene: TRBV3-1

CDR3aa: CASSLARGQGNEQYF
v_gene: TRBV5-1

CDR3aa: CASSPAEETQYF
v_gene: TRBV7-2

CDR3aa: CATSEYSSYEQYF
v_gene: TRBV24-1

CDR3aa: CASSVSGMNTEAFF
v_gene: TRBV5-1

CDR3aa: CASSLDGLSGNTIYF
v_gene: TRBV5-5

CDR3aa: CSVGQGGREQFF
v_gene: TRBV29-1

CDR3aa: CASSTGQLPQSSYNEQFF
v_gene: TRBV4-1

CDR3aa: CASSRTRLFNEQFF
v_gene: TRBV12-3/TRBV12-4

CDR3aa: CASSLGRTGELFF
v_gene: TRBV12-3/TRBV12-4

CDR3aa: CASSRGGTGTEAFF
v_gene: TRBV12-3/TRBV12-4

CDR3aa: CASSQTWAAGETQYF
v_gene: TRBV7-2

CDR3aa: CASSSEQGNNQPQHF
v_gene: TRBV7-2

CDR3aa: CASGPGPLNQPQHF
v_gene: TRBV2

CDR3aa: CSSVRADTQYF
v_gene: TRBV20-1

CDR3aa: CAWSVGTGYNEQFF
v_gene: TRBV30

CDR3aa: CASGLAERGGYGYTF
v_gene: TRBV12-5

CDR3aa: CASSQGQGARGYTF
v_gene: TRBV4-2

CDR3aa: CSAREGAENYGYTF
v_gene: TRBV20-1

CDR3aa: CASSLNSWYTDTQYF
v_gene: TRBV7-3

CDR3aa: CASSQGYLGYTF
v_gene: TRBV6-2/TRBV6-3

CDR3aa: CSARPGQYNSPLHF
v_gene: TRBV20-1

CDR3aa: CSAISPGQGSNQPQHF
v_gene: TRBV20-1

CDR3aa: CATSESTGESGELFF
v_gene: TRBV24-1